This TCR beta chain was recorded in a study of blood T cell repertoires in COVID-19. Study details: COVID-19 samples collected from the United States, Italy and Spain covered acute and convalescent phases. The analysed material was cDNA or gDNA that came from T cells, B-cell-depleted T cells, or PBMCs.

Measured with immunoSEQ multiplex PCR; TCRdb has only the in-frame clones, and not every one. The table shows hundreds of thousands of clones, with under 90% occurring only once. The length of the CDR3 is 14 residues. CDR1 is SGHRS, CDR2 YFSETQ, per germline. V lost 1 base and J lost 5, with 12 bases in between. Assignments of participants to cohorts depended upon their own reported clinical history. The receptor comes from a man aged 40-49 years who had recovered from COVID-19. The genes are TRBV5-1 and TRBJ1-1, with D possibly TRBD1 on 5 matching bases. Input material: PBMCs or T cells enriched from blood (not recorded which). The DNA for the CDR3 is TGCGCCAGCAGCTTGACTCAGGGTGGGACTGAAGCTTTCTTT. Protein product: CASSLTQGGTEAFF.